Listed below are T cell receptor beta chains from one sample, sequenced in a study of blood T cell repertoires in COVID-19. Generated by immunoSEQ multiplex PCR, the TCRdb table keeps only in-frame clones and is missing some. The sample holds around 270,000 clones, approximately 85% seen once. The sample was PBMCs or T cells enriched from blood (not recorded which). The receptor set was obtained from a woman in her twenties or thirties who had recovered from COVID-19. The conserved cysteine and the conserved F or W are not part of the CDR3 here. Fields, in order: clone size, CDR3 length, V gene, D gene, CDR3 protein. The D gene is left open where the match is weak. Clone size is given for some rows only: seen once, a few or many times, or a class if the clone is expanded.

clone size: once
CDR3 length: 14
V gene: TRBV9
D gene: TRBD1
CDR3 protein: ASSVGQGGTNYGYT

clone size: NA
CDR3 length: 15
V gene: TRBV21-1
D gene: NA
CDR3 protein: ASSKHNRGALGDTQY

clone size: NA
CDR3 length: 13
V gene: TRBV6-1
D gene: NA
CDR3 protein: ASSDWAVISYEQY

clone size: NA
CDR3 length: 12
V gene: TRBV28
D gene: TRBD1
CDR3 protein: ASRPRQGPNTQY

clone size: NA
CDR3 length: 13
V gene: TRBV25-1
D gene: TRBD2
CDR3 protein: ASSEISGIYNEQF

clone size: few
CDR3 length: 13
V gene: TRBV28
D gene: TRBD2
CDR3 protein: ASSSGLAGGGEQY

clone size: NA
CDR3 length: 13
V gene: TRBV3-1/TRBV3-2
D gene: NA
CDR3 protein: ASSQGTLGSSPLG

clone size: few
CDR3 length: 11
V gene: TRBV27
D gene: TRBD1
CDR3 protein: ANTGQINSPLH

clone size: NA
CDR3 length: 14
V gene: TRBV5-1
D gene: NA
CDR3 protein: ASSSGAGAPGEKLF

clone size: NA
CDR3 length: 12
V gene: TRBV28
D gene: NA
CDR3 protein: ASSLQEVRNEQF

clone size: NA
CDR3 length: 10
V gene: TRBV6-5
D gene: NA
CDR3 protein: ASTWERNEQF

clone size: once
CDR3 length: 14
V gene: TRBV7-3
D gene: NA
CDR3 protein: ASSLNGGSGLNEQF

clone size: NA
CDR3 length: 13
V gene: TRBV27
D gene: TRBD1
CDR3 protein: ASSPLDRGGEKLF

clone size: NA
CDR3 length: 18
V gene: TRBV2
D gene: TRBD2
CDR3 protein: ASSPRWGTSGRMGSYEQY

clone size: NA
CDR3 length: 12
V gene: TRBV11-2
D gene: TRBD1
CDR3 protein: ASSGLQGAGEQY

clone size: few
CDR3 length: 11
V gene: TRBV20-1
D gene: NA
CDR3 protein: SASTGYNQPQH

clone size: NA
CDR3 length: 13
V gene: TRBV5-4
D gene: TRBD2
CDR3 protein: ASGPIAGDGHEQF

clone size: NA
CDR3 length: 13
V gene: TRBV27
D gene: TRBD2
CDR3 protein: ASSSLAGNGDEQF

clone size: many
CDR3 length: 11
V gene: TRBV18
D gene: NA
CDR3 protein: ASSPRDRTEAF

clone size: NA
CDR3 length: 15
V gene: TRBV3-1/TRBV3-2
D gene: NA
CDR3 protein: ASSPQKRTVWGLALF

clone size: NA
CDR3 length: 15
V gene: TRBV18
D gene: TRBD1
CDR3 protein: ASSLATGTSPGNTIY

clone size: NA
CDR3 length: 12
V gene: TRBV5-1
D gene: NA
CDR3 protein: ASISLSGDNTQY

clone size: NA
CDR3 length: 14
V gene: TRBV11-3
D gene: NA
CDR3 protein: ASSLGANSYTGELF

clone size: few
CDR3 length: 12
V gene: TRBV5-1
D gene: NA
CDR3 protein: ASSLSVSTTGYT

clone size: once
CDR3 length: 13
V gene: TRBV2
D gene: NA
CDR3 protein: ASSGYRGRDYGYT

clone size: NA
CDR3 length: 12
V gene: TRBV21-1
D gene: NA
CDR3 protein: ASRVSWDRWEQY

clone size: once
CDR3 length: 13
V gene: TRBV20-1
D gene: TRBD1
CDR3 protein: SASFTTGGSYGYT

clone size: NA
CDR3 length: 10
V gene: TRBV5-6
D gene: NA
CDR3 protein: ASSSGNYGYT

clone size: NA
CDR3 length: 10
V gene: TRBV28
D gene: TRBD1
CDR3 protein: ASATPGGGYT

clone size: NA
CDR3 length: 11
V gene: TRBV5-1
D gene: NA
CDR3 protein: ASSLEGGNEQF

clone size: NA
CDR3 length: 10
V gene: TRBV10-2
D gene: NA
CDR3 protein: AARDYQETQY

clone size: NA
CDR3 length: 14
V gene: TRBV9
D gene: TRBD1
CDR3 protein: ASSTRDRGPSGTQY

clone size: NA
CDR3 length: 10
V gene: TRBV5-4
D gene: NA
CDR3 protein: ASSGAYTEAF

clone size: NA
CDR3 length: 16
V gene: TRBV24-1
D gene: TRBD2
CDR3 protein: ATSDNARSGGSYNEQF

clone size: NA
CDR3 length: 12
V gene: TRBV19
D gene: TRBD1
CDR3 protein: ASSTGGSYNEQF

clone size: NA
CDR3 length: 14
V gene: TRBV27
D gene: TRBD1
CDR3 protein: ASSWTPTGGREKLF

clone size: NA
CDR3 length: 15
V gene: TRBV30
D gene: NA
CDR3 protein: AWSVGVRGASNQPQH

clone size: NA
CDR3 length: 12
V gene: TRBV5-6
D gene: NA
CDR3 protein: ASSLGRDIYEQY

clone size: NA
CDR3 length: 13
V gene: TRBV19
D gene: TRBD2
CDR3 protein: ASSPGGFSTDTQY

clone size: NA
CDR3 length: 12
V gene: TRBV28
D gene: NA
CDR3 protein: ASSFLESTDTQY

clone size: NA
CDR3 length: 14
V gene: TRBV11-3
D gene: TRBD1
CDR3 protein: ASSQRTGANTGELF

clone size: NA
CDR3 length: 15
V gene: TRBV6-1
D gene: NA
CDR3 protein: ASNDRAGTAPAGELF

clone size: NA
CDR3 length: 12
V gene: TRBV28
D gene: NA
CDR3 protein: ASSGGMGLYEQY

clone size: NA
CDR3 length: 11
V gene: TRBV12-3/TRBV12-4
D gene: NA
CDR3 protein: ASSLTPWQEAF

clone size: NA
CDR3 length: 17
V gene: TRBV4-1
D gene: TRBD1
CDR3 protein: ASSQSVDREDFGANVLT

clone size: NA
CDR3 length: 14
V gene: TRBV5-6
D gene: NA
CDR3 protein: ASSLGPGLYNEKLF

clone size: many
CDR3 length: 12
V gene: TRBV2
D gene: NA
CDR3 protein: ASSSTGSGYEQY

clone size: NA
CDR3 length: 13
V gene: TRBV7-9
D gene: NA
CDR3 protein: ASSYGWAGGNTIY

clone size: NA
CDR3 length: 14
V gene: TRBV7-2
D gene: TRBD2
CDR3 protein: ASSPGLAGRTDTQY

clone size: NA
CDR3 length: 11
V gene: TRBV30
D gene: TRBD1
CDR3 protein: AWLTGPGEKLF

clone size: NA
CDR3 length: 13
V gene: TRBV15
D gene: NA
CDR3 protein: ATSSTTRREAKAF